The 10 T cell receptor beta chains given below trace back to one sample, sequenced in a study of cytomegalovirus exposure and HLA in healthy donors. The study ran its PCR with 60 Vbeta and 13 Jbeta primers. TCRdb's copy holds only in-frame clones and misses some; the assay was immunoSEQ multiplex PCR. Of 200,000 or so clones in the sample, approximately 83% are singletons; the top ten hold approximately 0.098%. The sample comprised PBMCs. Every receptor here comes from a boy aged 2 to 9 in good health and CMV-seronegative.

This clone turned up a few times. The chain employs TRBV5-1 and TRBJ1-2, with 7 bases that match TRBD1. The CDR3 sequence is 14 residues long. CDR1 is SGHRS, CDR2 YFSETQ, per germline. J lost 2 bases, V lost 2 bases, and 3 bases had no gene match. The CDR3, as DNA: TGCGCCAGCAGCTTCCGACAGGGCAACTATGGCTACACCTTC. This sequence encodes CASSFRQGNYGYTF.

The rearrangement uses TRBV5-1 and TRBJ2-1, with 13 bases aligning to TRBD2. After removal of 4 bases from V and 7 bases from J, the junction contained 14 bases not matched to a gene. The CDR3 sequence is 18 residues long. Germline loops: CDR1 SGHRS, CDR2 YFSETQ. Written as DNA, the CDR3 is TGCGCCAGCAGCCCGGGACCCTCCGGGACTAGCGGGGAGAATGAGCAGTTCTTC. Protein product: CASSPGPSGTSGENEQFF.

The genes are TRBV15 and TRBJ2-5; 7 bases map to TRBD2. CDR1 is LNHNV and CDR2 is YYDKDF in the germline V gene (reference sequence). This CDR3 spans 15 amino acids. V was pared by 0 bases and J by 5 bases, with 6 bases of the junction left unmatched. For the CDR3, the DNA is TGTGCCACCAGCAGAGAAAAACTGGGAGGGGAGACCCAGTACTTC. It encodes CATSREKLGGETQYF.

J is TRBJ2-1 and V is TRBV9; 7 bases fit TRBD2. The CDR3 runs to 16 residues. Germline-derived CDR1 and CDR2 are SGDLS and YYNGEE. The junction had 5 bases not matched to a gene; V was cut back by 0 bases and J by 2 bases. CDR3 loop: CASSVARAGAYNEQFF. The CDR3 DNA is TGTGCCAGCAGCGTAGCTCGTGCGGGGGCCTACAATGAGCAGTTCTTC.

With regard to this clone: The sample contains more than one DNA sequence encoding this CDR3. The CDR3 nucleotides read TGCGCCAGCAGCCAAGGCGCGGGGGCTGGGGAGCTGTTTTTT. Protein sequence: CASSQGAGAGELFF. The rearrangement joins TRBV4-3 to TRBJ2-2; D is perhaps TRBD2 (7 bases). Trimming removed 1 base from V and 8 bases from J, with 11 bases in between. Germline V gene sequence: CDR1 LGHNA, CDR2 YSLEER. There are 14 residues in the CDR3.

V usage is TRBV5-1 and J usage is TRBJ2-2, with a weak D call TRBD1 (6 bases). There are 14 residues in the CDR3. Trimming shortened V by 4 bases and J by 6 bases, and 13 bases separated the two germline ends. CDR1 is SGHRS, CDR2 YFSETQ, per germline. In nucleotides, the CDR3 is TGCGCCAGCAGCGGAACACAGGGTTCCGGGGAGCTGTTTTTT. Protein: CASSGTQGSGELFF.

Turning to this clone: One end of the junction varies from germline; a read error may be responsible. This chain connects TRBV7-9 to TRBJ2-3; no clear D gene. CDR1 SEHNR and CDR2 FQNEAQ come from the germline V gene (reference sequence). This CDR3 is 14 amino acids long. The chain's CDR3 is CSSSSQRHTDTQYF. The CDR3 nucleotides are TGTTCCAGCAGCTCTCAGAGACACACAGATACGCAGTATTTT.

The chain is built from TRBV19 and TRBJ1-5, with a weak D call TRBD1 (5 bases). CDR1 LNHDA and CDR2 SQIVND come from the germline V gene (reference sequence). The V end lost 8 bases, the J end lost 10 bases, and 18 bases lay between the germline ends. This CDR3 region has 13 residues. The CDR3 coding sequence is TGTGCCAGTGGGGGGGGGAGGATCAGCCCCCAGCATTTT. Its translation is CASGGGRISPQHF.

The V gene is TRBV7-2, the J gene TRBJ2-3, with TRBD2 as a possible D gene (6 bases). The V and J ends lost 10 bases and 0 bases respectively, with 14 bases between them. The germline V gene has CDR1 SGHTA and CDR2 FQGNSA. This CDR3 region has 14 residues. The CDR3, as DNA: TGTGCCAATGGACTGGGGACTAGCACAGATACGCAGTATTTT. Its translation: CANGLGTSTDTQYF.

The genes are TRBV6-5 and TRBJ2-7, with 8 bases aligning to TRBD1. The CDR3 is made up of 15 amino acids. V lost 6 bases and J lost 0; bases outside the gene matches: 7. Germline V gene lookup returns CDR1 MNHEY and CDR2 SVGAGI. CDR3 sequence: CASSRGPPSSYEQYF. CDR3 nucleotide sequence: TGTGCCAGCAGCAGGGGGCCTCCGAGCTCCTACGAGCAGTACTTC.